The present T cell receptor (beta chain) was sequenced within a study of cytomegalovirus exposure and HLA in healthy donors. PCR was performed using 60 Vbeta and 13 Jbeta primers. The method was immunoSEQ multiplex PCR; TCRdb's version includes in-frame clones alone and lacks a portion of them. The sample carries tens of thousands of clones, roughly nine tenths recorded once. The V gene's germline CDR1 is LNHNV and CDR2 YYDKDF (reference sequence). V shed 5 bases, J shed 9 bases, and the junction held 10 bases outside the gene matches. The CDR3 is 17 residues long. The chain recombines TRBV15 with TRBJ2-1, with TRBD2 identical over 16 bases. The sequence was obtained from a young man in good health and CMV-seropositive. The specimen sequenced was PBMCs. This CDR3 is CATSLSQGTSGRGEQFF. CDR3 nucleotide sequence: TGTGCCACCAGCCTCTCCCAAGGGACTAGCGGGAGGGGTGAGCAGTTCTTC.